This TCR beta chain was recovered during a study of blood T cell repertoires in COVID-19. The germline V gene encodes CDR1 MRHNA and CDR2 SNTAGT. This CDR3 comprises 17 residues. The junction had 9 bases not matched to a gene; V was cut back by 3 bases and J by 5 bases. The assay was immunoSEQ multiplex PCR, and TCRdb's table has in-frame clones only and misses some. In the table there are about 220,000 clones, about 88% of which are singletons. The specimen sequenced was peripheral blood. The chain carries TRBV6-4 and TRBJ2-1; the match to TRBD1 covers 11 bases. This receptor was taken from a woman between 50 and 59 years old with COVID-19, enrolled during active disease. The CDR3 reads CASSEGDRGVSHNEQFF. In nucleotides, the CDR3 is TGTGCCAGCAGTGAAGGGGACAGGGGGGTGTCACACAATGAGCAGTTCTTC.